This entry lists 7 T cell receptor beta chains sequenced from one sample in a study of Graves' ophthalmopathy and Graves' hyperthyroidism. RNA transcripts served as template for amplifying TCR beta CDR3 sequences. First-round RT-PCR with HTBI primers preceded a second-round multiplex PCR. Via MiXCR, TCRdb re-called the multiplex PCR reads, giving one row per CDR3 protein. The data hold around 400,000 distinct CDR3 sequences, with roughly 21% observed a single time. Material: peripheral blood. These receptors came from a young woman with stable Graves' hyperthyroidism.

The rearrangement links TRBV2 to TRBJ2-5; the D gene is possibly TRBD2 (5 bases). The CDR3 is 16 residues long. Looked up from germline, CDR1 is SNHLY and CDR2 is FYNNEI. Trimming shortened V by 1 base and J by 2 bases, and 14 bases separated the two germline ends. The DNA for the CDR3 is TGTGCCAGCAGTGAAGGTGGAGGTACGGGTCAAGAGACCCAGTACTTC. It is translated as CASSEGGGTGQETQYF.

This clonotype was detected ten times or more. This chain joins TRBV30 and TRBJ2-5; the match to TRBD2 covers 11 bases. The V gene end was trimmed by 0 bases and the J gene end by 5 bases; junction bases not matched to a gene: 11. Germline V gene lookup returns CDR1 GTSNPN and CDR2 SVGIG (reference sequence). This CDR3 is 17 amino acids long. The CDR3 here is CAWSVRIAGGPWETQYF. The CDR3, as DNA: TGTGCCTGGAGTGTACGAATAGCGGGAGGGCCCTGGGAGACCCAGTACTTC.

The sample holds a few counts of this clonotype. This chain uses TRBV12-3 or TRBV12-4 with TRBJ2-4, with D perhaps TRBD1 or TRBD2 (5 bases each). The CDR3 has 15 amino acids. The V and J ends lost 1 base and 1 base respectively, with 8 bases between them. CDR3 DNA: TGTGCCAGCAGTTTAGGGGGGTTGGCCAAAAACATTCAGTACTTC. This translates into CASSLGGLAKNIQYF.

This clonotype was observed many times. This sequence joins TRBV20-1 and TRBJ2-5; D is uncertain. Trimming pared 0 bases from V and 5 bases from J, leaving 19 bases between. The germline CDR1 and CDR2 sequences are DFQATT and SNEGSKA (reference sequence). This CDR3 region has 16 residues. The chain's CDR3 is CSAREHAEVWTETQYF. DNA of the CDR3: TGCAGTGCTAGAGAGCACGCAGAGGTCTGGACCGAGACCCAGTACTTC.

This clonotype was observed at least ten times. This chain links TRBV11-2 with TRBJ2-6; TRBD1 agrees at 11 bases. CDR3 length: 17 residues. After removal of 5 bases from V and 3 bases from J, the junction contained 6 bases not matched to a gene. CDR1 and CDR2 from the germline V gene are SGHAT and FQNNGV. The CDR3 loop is CASSKGQGGGGANVLTF. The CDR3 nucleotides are TGTGCCAGCAGCAAGGGACAGGGGGGAGGTGGGGCCAACGTCCTGACTTTC.

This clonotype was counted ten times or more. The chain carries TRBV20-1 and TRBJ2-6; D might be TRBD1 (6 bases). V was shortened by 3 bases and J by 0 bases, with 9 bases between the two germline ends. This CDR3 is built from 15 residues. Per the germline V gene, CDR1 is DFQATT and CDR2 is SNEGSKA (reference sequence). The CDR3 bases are TGCAGTGCTAGGGACAGCGACTCTGGGGCCAACGTCCTGACTTTC. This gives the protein CSARDSDSGANVLTF.

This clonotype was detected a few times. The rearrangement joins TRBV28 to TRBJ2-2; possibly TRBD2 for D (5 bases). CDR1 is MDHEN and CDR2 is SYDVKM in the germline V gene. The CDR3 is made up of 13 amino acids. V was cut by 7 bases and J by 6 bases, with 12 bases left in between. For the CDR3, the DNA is TGTGCCAGCACTCATGGGAGCTCCGGGGAGCTGTTTTTT. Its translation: CASTHGSSGELFF.